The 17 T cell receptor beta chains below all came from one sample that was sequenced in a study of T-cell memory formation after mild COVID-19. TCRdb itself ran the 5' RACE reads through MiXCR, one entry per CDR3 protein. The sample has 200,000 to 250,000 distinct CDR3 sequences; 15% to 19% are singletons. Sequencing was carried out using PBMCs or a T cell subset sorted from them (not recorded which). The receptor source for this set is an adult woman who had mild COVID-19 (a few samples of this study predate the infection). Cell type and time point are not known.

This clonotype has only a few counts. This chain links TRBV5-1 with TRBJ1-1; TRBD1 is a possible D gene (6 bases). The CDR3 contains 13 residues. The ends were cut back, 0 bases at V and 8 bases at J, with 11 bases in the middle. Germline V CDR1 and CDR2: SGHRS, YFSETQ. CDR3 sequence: CASSLAGQLEAFF. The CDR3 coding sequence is TGCGCCAGCAGCTTGGCCGGACAGTTAGAAGCTTTCTTT.

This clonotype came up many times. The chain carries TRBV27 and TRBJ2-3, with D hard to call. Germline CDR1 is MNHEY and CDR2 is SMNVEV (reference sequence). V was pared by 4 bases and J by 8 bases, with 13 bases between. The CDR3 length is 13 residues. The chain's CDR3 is CASSWASRGTQYF. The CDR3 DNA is TGTGCCAGCAGTTGGGCTTCCCGCGGTACGCAGTATTTT.

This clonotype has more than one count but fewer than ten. CDR3 loop: CASSLGGGLADTQYF. CDR3 nucleotides: TGCGCCAGCAGCTTGGGAGGGGGCCTTGCCGATACGCAGTATTTT. The rearrangement uses TRBV5-1 and TRBJ2-3; 7 nucleotides line up with TRBD1. CDR3 length: 15 residues. The V segment lost 0 bases and the J segment 6 bases; nucleotides outside the gene matches: 7. The germline V gene encodes CDR1 SGHRS and CDR2 YFSETQ. The full variable domain, with the rest looked up from reference TRBV5-1 and TRBJ2-3, is KAGVTQTPRYLIKTRGQQVTLSCSPISGHRSVSWYQQTPGQGLQFLFEYFSETQRNKGNFPGRFSGRQFSNSRSEMNVSTLELGDSALYLCASSLGGGLADTQYFGPGTRLTVL.

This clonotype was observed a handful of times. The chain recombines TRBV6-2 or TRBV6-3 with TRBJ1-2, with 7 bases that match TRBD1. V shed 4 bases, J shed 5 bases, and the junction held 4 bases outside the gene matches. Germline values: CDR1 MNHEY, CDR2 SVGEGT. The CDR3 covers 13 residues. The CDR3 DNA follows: TGTGCCAGCAGTTTCGGGACAGCATATGGCTACACCTTC. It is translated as CASSFGTAYGYTF.

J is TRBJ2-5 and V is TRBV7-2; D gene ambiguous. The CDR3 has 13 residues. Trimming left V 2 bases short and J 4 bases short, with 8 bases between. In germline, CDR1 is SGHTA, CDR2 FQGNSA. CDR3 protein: CASSLSAIETQYF. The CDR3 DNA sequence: TGTGCCAGCAGCTTATCTGCGATAGAGACCCAGTACTTC.

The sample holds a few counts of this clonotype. The DNA of the CDR3 is TGTGCCAGCAGTGAAAGGGAAGCCCAGCCCCAGCATTTT. Amino acid sequence: CASSEREAQPQHF. The chain carries TRBV6-1 and TRBJ1-5, with unresolved D. The CDR3 runs to 13 residues. The germline gives CDR1 MNHNS, CDR2 SASEGT. V gave up 2 bases and J gave up 7 bases, with 9 bases separating them.

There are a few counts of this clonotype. The CDR3 DNA reads TGTGCCAGCAGCTTAGACCGGACAGGGCGGGTTGGGGCCAACGTCCTGACTTTC. Residues: CASSLDRTGRVGANVLTF. The rearrangement joins TRBV7-8 to TRBJ2-6; 8 positions agree with TRBD1. Germline V lookup: CDR1 SGHVS, CDR2 FQNEAQ. This CDR3 comprises 18 residues. V shed 1 base and J 3 bases; nucleotides not matched to a gene: 8. Full variable domain (rest looked up from reference TRBV7-8 and TRBJ2-6): GAGVSQSPRYKVAKRGQDVALRCDPISGHVSLFWYQQALGQGPEFLTYFQNEAQLDKSGLPSDRFFAERPEGSVSTLKIQRTQQEDSAVYLCASSLDRTGRVGANVLTFGAGSRLTVL.

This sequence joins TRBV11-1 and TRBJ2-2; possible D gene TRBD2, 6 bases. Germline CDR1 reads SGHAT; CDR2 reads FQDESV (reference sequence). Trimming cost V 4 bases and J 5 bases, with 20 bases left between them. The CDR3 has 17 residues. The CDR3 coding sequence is TGTGCCAGCAGCTCCAAGTTGAAGGGCGCGGGGACCGGGGAGCTGTTTTTT. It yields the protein CASSSKLKGAGTGELFF.

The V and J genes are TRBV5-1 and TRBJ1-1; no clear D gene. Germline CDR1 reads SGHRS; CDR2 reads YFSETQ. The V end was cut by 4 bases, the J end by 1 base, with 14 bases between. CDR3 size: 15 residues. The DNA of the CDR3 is TGCGCCAGCAGCCCTCAGCCGAACCCGAACACTGAAGCTTTCTTT. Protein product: CASSPQPNPNTEAFF.

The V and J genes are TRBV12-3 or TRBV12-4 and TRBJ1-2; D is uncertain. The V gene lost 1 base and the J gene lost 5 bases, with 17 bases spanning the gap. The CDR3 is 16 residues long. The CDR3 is CASSLEGGLAGYGYTF. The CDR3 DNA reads TGTGCCAGCAGTTTAGAAGGAGGCCTCGCGGGGTATGGCTACACCTTC.

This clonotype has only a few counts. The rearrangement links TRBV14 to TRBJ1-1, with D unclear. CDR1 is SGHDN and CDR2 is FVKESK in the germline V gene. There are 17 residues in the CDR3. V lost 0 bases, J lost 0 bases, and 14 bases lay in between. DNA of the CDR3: TGTGCCAGCAGCCAAGATAAGAAAGGGAGCATGAACACTGAAGCTTTCTTT. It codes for CASSQDKKGSMNTEAFF.

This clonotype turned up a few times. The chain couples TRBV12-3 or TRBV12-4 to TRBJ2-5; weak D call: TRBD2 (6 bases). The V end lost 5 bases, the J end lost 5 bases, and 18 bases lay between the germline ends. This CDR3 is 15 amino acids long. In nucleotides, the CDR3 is TGTGCCAGCAGTCACCGTGCGGGGCGGGTGGAGACCCAGTACTTC. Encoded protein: CASSHRAGRVETQYF.

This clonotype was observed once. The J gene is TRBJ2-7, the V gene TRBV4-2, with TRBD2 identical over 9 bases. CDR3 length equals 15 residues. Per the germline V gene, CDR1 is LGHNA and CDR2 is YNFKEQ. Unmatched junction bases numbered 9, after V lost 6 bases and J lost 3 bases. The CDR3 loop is CASSPGTSLSYEQYF. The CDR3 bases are TGTGCCAGCAGTCCCGGGACTAGCTTGAGCTACGAGCAGTACTTC.

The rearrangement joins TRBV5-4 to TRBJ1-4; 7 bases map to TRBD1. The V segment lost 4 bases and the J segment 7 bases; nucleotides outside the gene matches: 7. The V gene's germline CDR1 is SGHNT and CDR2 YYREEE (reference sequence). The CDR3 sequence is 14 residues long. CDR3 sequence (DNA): TGTGCCAGCAGCATCAGGGGGTACGGTGAAAAACTGTTTTTT. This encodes CASSIRGYGEKLFF.

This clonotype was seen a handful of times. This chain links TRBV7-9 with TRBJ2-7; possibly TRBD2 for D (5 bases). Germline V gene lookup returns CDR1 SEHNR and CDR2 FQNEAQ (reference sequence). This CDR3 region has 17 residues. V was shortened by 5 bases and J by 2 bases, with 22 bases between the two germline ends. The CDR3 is CASSAPTRVQRAYEQYF. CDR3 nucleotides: TGTGCCAGCAGCGCTCCGACAAGAGTTCAGAGGGCCTACGAGCAGTACTTC.

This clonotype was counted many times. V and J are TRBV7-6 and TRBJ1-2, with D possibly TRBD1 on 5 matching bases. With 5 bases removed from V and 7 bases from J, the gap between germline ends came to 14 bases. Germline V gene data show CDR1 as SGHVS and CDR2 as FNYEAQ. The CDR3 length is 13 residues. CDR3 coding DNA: TGTGCCAGCAGCCAGCACGGGGCGGTTGGCTACACCTTC. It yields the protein CASSQHGAVGYTF. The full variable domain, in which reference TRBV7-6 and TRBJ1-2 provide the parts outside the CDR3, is GAGVSQSPRYKVTKRGQDVALRCDPISGHVSLYWYRQALGQGPEFLTYFNYEAQQDKSGLPNDRFSAERPEGSISTLTIQRTEQRDSAMYRCASSQHGAVGYTFGSGTRLTVV.

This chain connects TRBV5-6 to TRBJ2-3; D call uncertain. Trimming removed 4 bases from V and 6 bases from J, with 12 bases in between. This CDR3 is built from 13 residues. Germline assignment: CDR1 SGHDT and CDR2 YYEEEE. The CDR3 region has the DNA TGTGCCAGCAGCCTCCGGGCCCCCGATACGCAGTATTTT. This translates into CASSLRAPDTQYF.